The next 10 T cell receptor beta chains were all read from a single sample in a study of cytomegalovirus exposure and HLA in healthy donors. TCRdb's table, derived via immunoSEQ multiplex PCR, lists solely in-frame clones and lacks some. In the table there are fewer than 90,000 clones, over 85% of which are singletons. The sequenced material came from PBMCs. The receptors derive from a woman between 18 and 29 years old in good health and CMV-seronegative.

V is TRBV7-9 and J is TRBJ1-4; no definite D call. The CDR3 is 14 amino acids. The germline V gene has CDR1 SEHNR and CDR2 FQNEAQ (reference sequence). V lost 5 bases to trimming and J lost 8 bases, with 15 bases between them. The CDR3: CASSPTLANEKLFF. The CDR3 nucleotides are TGTGCCAGCAGCCCCACGTTGGCAAACGAAAAACTGTTTTTT.

V and J are TRBV29-1 and TRBJ2-3; D is unresolved. CDR1 is SQVTM, CDR2 ANQGSEA, per germline. Trimming pared 3 bases from V and 4 bases from J, leaving 8 bases between. The CDR3 is 12 amino acids. The CDR3 region has the DNA TGCAGCGTTGAGGAGACGGCAGATACGCAGTATTTT. It encodes CSVEETADTQYF.

The chain employs TRBV28 and TRBJ1-1; TRBD1 matches at 7 bases. V dropped 6 bases and J dropped 4; count of bases not matched to a gene: 14. The CDR3 runs to 16 residues. Germline V gene lookup returns CDR1 MDHEN and CDR2 SYDVKM. CDR3 bases: TGTGCCAGCAGACGACAGGGAGGCGGGTCGGGCACTGAAGCTTTCTTT. Translating gives CASRRQGGGSGTEAFF.

The gene calls are TRBV4-1 and TRBJ2-2, with D possibly being TRBD1 (6 bases). Per germline, CDR1 MGHRA and CDR2 YSYEKL. This CDR3 is built from 16 residues. V was pared by 1 base and J by 4 bases, with 13 bases between. The CDR3 here is CASSQVYRAGTGELFF. CDR3 nucleotide sequence: TGCGCCAGCAGCCAAGTTTACAGGGCGGGCACCGGGGAGCTGTTTTTT.

The chain recombines TRBV30 with TRBJ1-4, with D unclear. The CDR3 covers 13 residues. Germline lookup yields CDR1 GTSNPN and CDR2 SVGIG (reference sequence). V lost 8 bases and J 0 bases, leaving 10 bases between the germline ends. CDR3 DNA sequence: TGTGCCCTTCGGGAGACAACTAATGAAAAACTGTTTTTT. This codes for CALRETTNEKLFF.

The chain employs TRBV11-3 and TRBJ2-1, with D perhaps TRBD1 (6 bases). CDR3 length equals 14 residues. Germline CDR1 is SGHNT and CDR2 is YENEEA. V lost 2 bases to trimming and J lost 1 base, with 6 bases between them. The DNA of the CDR3 is TGTGCCAGCAGCTTAACAGGGTCCTACAATGAGCAGTTCTTC. Its protein product is CASSLTGSYNEQFF. Full variable domain (missing parts from reference TRBV11-3 and TRBJ2-1): EAGVVQSPRYKIIEKKQPVAFWCNPISGHNTLYWYLQNLGQGPELLIRYENEEAVDDSQLPKDRFSAERLKGVDSTLKIQPAELGDSAVYLCASSLTGSYNEQFFGPGTRLTVL.

V gene TRBV4-3 combines with J gene TRBJ2-5, with TRBD2 identical over 9 bases. CDR3 length equals 17 residues. Losses at the gene ends were 0 bases for V and 4 bases for J; bases not matched to a gene: 9. CDR1 and CDR2 from the germline V gene are LGHNA and YSLEER. The CDR3 protein is CASSQEGGLAGSETQYF. CDR3 bases: TGCGCCAGCAGCCAAGAGGGGGGACTAGCAGGTTCAGAGACCCAGTACTTC.

The rearrangement links TRBV29-1 to TRBJ1-2; 7 bases agree with TRBD1. The CDR3 spans 12 residues. J gave up 4 bases and V 4 bases, and 3 bases lay outside the gene matches. Germline V CDR1 and CDR2: SQVTM, ANQGSEA. The chain's CDR3 is CSVGRQGYGYTF. CDR3 nucleotide sequence: TGCAGCGTTGGTCGACAGGGCTATGGCTACACCTTC.

The rearrangement links TRBV7-9 to TRBJ1-2; no definite D call. The CDR3 contains 14 residues. Trimming took 2 bases from V and 4 from J, leaving 11 bases between them. CDR1 SEHNR and CDR2 FQNEAQ come from the germline V gene (reference sequence). The CDR3 reads CASSLMPDSYGYTF. CDR3 nucleotide sequence: TGTGCCAGCAGCTTAATGCCAGACTCCTATGGCTACACCTTC. Drawing the rest from reference TRBV7-9 and TRBJ1-2, the complete variable domain is DTGVSQNPRHKITKRGQNVTFRCDPISEHNRLYWYRQTLGQGPEFLTYFQNEAQLEKSRLLSDRFSAERPKGSFSTLEIQRTEQGDSAMYLCASSLMPDSYGYTFGSGTRLTVV.

The rearrangement joins TRBV6-4 to TRBJ2-1; 12 nucleotides line up with TRBD2. Losses at the gene ends were 6 bases for V and 0 bases for J; bases not matched to a gene: 12. The germline V gene has CDR1 MRHNA and CDR2 SNTAGT. The CDR3 is made up of 19 amino acids. CDR3 loop: CASSRTSGTTKSSYNEQFF. As DNA, the CDR3 is TGTGCCAGCAGCAGGACTAGCGGGACTACAAAAAGCTCCTACAATGAGCAGTTCTTC.